The present T cell receptor (beta chain) was sequenced within a study of monozygotic twins with cystic fibrosis listed by TCRdb under 2021. At the level of the whole study: Barcoded libraries were prepared from 2.5 to 3.5 micrograms of fragmented DNA with about 15 PCR cycles. To gauge how much genetics shapes V and J gene usage, the researchers compared TCR beta repertoires both within and across 16 monozygotic twin pairs who have cystic fibrosis. Ten female and six male twin pairs, aged about 2.0 to 36.4 years (median around 9 years) and mostly children and adolescents, were included in the cohort. On the day of blood sampling, twins were ranked among 1,060 cohort participants for weight-for-height and for FEVPerc (FEV1 disease centile). Data for three of the twin pairs had been reported earlier in a different context.

What the work shows at the level of the full study, not this receptor alone: V gene usage was most similar to the co-twin in 13 of 16 pairs, and J usage was most similar to the co-twin in 8 of 16 pairs, which suggests genetic constraints. Simpson clonality was found to be generally low (median around 0.0095), suggesting a naive-dominated repertoire, although higher clonality was observed in the most severely affected patients. The cohort was small, and the number of shared CDR3s showed no association with age, concordance or disease severity. Nucleotide-identical clonotype sharing was significantly higher within monozygotic CF twin pairs than between unrelated CF individuals (P = 0.000026, Mann-Whitney).

Trimming costs V 0 bases and J 4 bases, and their ends lie 8 bases apart. CDR1 SGHRS and CDR2 YFSETQ are derived from the germline V gene. The CDR3, from cysteine to phenylalanine, totals 13 residues. The sequence is cut down to CDR3 DNA, 39 bases in frame from base 1. The twin pairs came from the European Cystic Fibrosis Twin and Sibling Study Cohort, which recruited patients from about 160 CF clinics across 14 European countries. Zygosity and CFTR genotype were verified in-house, with zygosity tested by multiplex PCR of nine short tandem repeat loci. Peripheral blood was sampled from each twin, and clinical parameters were recorded on the day of blood sampling. Phenol/chloroform extraction was used to isolate genomic DNA from peripheral blood cells, and the DNA was then kept in TE buffer at 4 degrees C. Turning to this clone: There is no known antigen for this receptor. One base away there is no much larger clone; base qualities are not given.

TCR beta CDR3 regions were amplified by multiplex PCR with the immunoSEQ immune profiling system according to the manufacturer's instructions. An Illumina NextSeq system was used to carry out the sequencing. Per the original workflow: Sequence data were processed on the immunoSEQ Analyzer platform, and clonality was computed as the square root of Simpson's index of productive rearrangements. Similarity in V and J usage was quantified by Jensen-Shannon distance, and CDR3 generation probabilities were calculated with OLGA. The researchers looked up shared CDR3 sequences in the immuneACCESS database (August 2020) and in VDJdb (December 2020). TCRdb mirrors the immuneACCESS table, restricted to in-frame sequences. Some clones are absent from its copies; in checked studies, under half trace to an unresolved V gene, and the reason for the others is unknown. That table is the source of V, J and clone size, and D and trimming were worked out from the DNA. The sample profile shows fewer than 25,000 clones; just under 90% of them were found once. The ten largest clones capture approximately 1.3% of the sample.

The chain uses TRBV5-1 and TRBJ2-7, with an unclear D gene assignment. Sequenced: blood. The TCR sequence derives from a young woman with cystic fibrosis. DNA sequence: TGCGCCAGCAGCTTGGTTGGAGAGTACGAGCAGTACTTC. Translated, it gives CASSLVGEYEQYF.